One and the same sample provided the 13 T cell receptor beta chains below, sequenced in a study of T cell responses to AZD1222 COVID-19 vaccine. Libraries were prepared by immunoSEQ multiplex PCR; TCRdb keeps only in-frame clonotypes and omits some of them. The sample contains about 61,000 clones, roughly 89% of which appear only once. Source: peripheral blood, taken on day 0 of AZD1222 vaccination. The receptors were gathered from an adult in good health.

The J gene is TRBJ2-2, the V gene TRBV21-1; TRBD2, the D gene given by the table, was not confirmed from the DNA. TRBV21-1 is listed as a pseudogene. The CDR3 consists of 15 residues. CDR3 coding DNA: TGTGCCCCCCCCCTCGGGGGTCCGGGGACCGGGGAGCTGTTTTTT. Translation gives CAPPLGGPGTGELFF.

This rearrangement joins TRBV19 to TRBJ1-1; D unresolved. The germline gives CDR1 LNHDA, CDR2 SQIVND (reference sequence). The CDR3 length is 14 residues. V shed 6 bases and J shed 3 bases, with 14 bases lying between them. The CDR3 DNA follows: TGTGCCAGTAGGGACTTTGGTGGGGACACTGAAGCTTTCTTT. Its protein product is CASRDFGGDTEAFF. Full variable domain (missing parts from reference TRBV19 and TRBJ1-1): DGGITQSPKYLFRKEGQNVTLSCEQNLNHDAMYWYRQDPGQGLRLIYYSQIVNDFQKGDIAEGYSVSREKKESFPLTVTSAQKNPTAFYLCASRDFGGDTEAFFGQGTRLTVV.

V usage is TRBV12-3 or TRBV12-4 and J usage is TRBJ1-2; D call uncertain. This CDR3 region has 12 residues. Trimming stripped 7 bases from V and 8 bases from J, with 14 bases between. The DNA for the CDR3 is TGTGCCAGCACCCCTCTAGGGTACGGCTACACCTTC. Amino acid sequence: CASTPLGYGYTF.

This clone showed up just a few times. The CDR3 is CASCLAGRPYEQYF. For the CDR3, the DNA is TGTGCCAGTTGTCTAGCGGGGCGACCCTACGAGCAGTACTTC. The J gene is TRBJ2-7, the V gene TRBV13; TRBD2 aligns across 9 bases. Unmatched junction bases numbered 8, after V lost 9 bases and J lost 2 bases. Germline values: CDR1 PRHDT, CDR2 FYEKMQ (reference sequence). The CDR3 contains 14 residues.

V is TRBV5-6 and J is TRBJ2-7; 9 nucleotides match TRBD1. V trimming: 4 bases; J trimming: 5 bases; junction bases outside the gene matches: 4. Germline V gives CDR1 SGHDT, CDR2 YYEEEE. The CDR3 has 13 amino acids. CDR3 region: CASSGTGKHEQYF. The CDR3 region has the DNA TGTGCCAGCAGCGGGACAGGGAAACACGAGCAGTACTTC.

The V gene is TRBV6-5, the J gene TRBJ1-5, with a possible D match to TRBD1 (5 bases). Germline lookup yields CDR1 MNHEY and CDR2 SVGAGI. V was trimmed by 7 bases and J by 0 bases, leaving 13 bases between them. CDR3 length equals 15 residues. CDR3 in DNA: TGTGCCAGCACCACAGGCCACAGTAGCAATCAGCCCCAGCATTTT. This sequence encodes CASTTGHSSNQPQHF.

This clone was seen only once. This chain links TRBV5-1 with TRBJ1-4, with 8 bases identical to TRBD1. This CDR3 spans 14 amino acids. Germline trimming cut 3 bases from V and 6 bases from J; bases unmatched to any gene: 4. Looked up from germline, CDR1 is SGHRS and CDR2 is YFSETQ. DNA of the CDR3: TGCGCCAGCAGCTCCGACAGGGGATATGAAAAACTGTTTTTT. This translates into CASSSDRGYEKLFF. Combining the CDR3 with reference TRBV5-1 and TRBJ1-4 gives the whole variable domain KAGVTQTPRYLIKTRGQQVTLSCSPISGHRSVSWYQQTPGQGLQFLFEYFSETQRNKGNFPGRFSGRQFSNSRSEMNVSTLELGDSALYLCASSSDRGYEKLFFGSGTQLSVL.

This chain joins TRBV11-2 and TRBJ2-2; the D is unclear. Deletions cut 0 bases from V and 4 bases from J, with 3 bases between. CDR3 length: 13 amino acids. Germline assignment: CDR1 SGHAT and CDR2 FQNNGV. The CDR3 region is CASSLDTTGELFF. CDR3 DNA sequence: TGTGCCAGCAGCTTAGACACCACCGGGGAGCTGTTTTTT.

This chain links TRBV7-3 with TRBJ1-6, with D possibly TRBD1 on 6 matching bases. The CDR3 covers 14 residues. Per germline, CDR1 SGHTA and CDR2 FQGTGA. Trimming removed 1 base at V and 16 bases at J, with 17 bases between. The CDR3 region is CASSLNHRVGGLHF. CDR3 nucleotides: TGTGCCAGCAGCTTAAATCACAGGGTGGGGGGACTCCACTTT.

The chain links TRBV7-3 to TRBJ2-7; D gene uncertain. Trimming pared 5 bases from V and 0 bases from J, leaving 11 bases between. The CDR3 has 14 residues. Germline values: CDR1 SGHTA, CDR2 FQGTGA. The CDR3 DNA reads as TGTGCCAGCAGCCCAGGACCAAGCTCCTACGAGCAGTACTTC. Its translation: CASSPGPSSYEQYF.

The table lists this clone with a count of one. The J gene is TRBJ1-1, the V gene TRBV29-1; D is perhaps TRBD1 (6 bases). V was shortened by 3 bases and J by 2 bases, with 10 bases between the two germline ends. This CDR3 comprises 13 residues. The germline gives CDR1 SQVTM, CDR2 ANQGSEA. The CDR3 coding sequence is TGCAGCGTTGAGGCAGGGGTCAACACTGAAGCTTTCTTT. It translates to CSVEAGVNTEAFF.

The chain combines TRBV5-4 with TRBJ2-2, with TRBD2 matching 8 bases. Germline CDR1 SGHNT, CDR2 YYREEE (reference sequence). With 1 base clipped from V and 3 bases from J, the junction kept 5 bases outside the gene matches. This CDR3 is built from 16 residues. CDR3 coding DNA: TGTGCCAGCAGCTTGCGAGCGGGGGCCTACACCGGGGAGCTGTTTTTT. Translation gives CASSLRAGAYTGELFF. The whole variable domain, filled in from reference TRBV5-4 and TRBJ2-2, reads ETGVTQSPTHLIKTRGQQVTLRCSSQSGHNTVSWYQQALGQGPQFIFQYYREEENGRGNFPPRFSGLQFPNYSSELNVNALELDDSALYLCASSLRAGAYTGELFFGEGSRLTVL.

This chain connects TRBV11-2 to TRBJ2-7; D possibly uses TRBD1 or TRBD2 (5 bases each). This CDR3 spans 14 amino acids. Trimming shortened V by 1 base and J by 4 bases, and 11 bases separated the two germline ends. Germline V gives CDR1 SGHAT, CDR2 FQNNGV. CDR3 DNA: TGTGCCAGCAGCTTAGTACCGGGACCATACGAGCAGTACTTC. Translating it yields CASSLVPGPYEQYF.